This T cell receptor beta chain was captured by sequencing in a study of graft-versus-host responses after intestinal transplantation. For this clone: Its antigen is currently unknown.

In germline, CDR1 is ENHRY, CDR2 SYGVKD. CDR3 length: 16 amino acids. J was trimmed by 6 bases and V by 3 bases; bases with no gene match: 9. Using immunoSEQ multiplex PCR, the repertoire was profiled, and TCRdb retains in-frame clones only, with some absent. The top ten hold roughly 0.099% of the sample, which has 80,000 to 100,000 clones, under 90% seen once. The sample consisted of unstimulated CD4+ T cells sorted from spleen or lymph node cells, taken before intestinal transplant. The V call is TRBV10-3, the J call TRBJ1-2, with 11 bases matching TRBD1. This clonotype originated in a human donor who received an intestinal transplant. CDR3 nucleotide sequence: TGTGCCATCAGTGAAAGGGACAGGGGGGGAGATGATGGCTACACCTTC. Translating gives CAISERDRGGDDGYTF.